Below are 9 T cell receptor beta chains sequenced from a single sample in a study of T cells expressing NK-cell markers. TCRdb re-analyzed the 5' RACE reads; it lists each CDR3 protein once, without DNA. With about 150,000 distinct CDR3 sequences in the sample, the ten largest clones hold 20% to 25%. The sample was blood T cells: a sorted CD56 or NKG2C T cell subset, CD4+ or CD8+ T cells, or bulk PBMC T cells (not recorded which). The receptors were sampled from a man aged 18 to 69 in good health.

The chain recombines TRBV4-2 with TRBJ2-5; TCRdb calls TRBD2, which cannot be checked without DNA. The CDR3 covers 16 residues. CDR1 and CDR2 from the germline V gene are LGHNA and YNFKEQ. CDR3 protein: CASSQVGSLAGETQYF.

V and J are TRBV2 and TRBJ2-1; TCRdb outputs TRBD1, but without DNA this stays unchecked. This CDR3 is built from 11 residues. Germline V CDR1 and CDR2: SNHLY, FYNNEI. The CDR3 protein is CASITGGEQFF.

Here the CDR3 reads CASSTQEINYGYTF. The chain couples TRBV6-1 to TRBJ1-2; with no DNA, the TCRdb D assignment of TRBD1 cannot be verified. This CDR3 is built from 14 residues. CDR1 is MNHNS and CDR2 is SASEGT in the germline V gene.

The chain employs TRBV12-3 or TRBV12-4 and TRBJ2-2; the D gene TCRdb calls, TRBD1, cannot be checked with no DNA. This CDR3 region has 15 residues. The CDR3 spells CASSLIGTVAGELFF.

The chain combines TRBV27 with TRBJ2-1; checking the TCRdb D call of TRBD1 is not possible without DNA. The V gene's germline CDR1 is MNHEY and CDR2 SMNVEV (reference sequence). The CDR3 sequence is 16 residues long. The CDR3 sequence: CASSLLRTGGYNEQFF.

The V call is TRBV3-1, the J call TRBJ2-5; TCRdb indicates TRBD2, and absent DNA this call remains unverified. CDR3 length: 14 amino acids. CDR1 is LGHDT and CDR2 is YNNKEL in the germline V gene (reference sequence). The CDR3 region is CASSQERRGETQYF.

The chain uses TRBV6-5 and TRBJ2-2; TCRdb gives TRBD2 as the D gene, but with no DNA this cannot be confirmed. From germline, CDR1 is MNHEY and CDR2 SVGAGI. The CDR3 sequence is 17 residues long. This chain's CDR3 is CASSYATSGGYTGELFF.

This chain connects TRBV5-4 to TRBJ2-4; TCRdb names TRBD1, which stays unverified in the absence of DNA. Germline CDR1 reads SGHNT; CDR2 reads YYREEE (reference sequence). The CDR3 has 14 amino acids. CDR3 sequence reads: CASSPSEGKNIQYF.

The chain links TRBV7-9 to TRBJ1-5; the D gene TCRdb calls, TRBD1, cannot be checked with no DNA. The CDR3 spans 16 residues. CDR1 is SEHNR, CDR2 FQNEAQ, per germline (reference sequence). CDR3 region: CASSLGQGLSNQPQHF. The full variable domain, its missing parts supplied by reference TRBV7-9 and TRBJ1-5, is DTGVSQNPRHKITKRGQNVTFRCDPISEHNRLYWYRQTLGQGPEFLTYFQNEAQLEKSRLLSDRFSAERPKGSFSTLEIQRTEQGDSAMYLCASSLGQGLSNQPQHFGDGTRLSIL.